The source of this T cell receptor beta chain is a study of blood T cell repertoires in COVID-19. Assay: immunoSEQ multiplex PCR; the TCRdb copy retains only in-frame clones and omits some. The sample has approximately 220,000 clones; 83% are singletons. Trimming took 8 bases from V and 8 from J, leaving 15 bases between them. This CDR3 has 12 residues. CDR1 and CDR2 from the germline V gene are MDHEN and SYDVKM. This chain links TRBV28 with TRBJ1-2; D not certain. Material: PBMCs or T cells enriched from blood (not recorded which). The clonotype was recovered from a woman aged 50 to 65 who had been exposed to COVID-19. Here the CDR3 reads CASGQLSFGYTF. CDR3 nucleotides: TGTGCCAGCGGGCAGTTGAGTTTCGGCTACACCTTC.